The clone carrying this TCR beta chain occurred once. The data stem from a study of T cell changes during pregnancy in multiple sclerosis. Here immunoSEQ multiplex PCR was the method, and the copy in TCRdb shows in-frame clones only, minus some. Counted here are just under 20,000 clones, 89% occurring once; the ten biggest clones make up roughly 8.1%. The sample consisted of CD8+ T cells from peripheral blood mononuclear cells, taken in the second trimester of pregnancy. This TCR derives from a female donor in good health, enrolled as a control in a pregnancy study.

CDR3 coding DNA: TGTGCCAGCAGCTGGGACATTTACGAGCAGTACTTC. Translated: CASSWDIYEQYF. The rearrangement uses TRBV5-5 and TRBJ2-7; TRBD1 is a possible D gene (6 bases). Germline assignment: CDR1 SGHKS and CDR2 YYEKEE (reference sequence). This CDR3 spans 12 amino acids. The V end lost 3 bases, the J end lost 4 bases, and 8 bases lay between the germline ends.